The 14 T cell receptor beta chains below come from one sample, sequenced in a study of blood T cells in healthy people across ages. Primers used in a second PCR of about 7 to 11 cycles were a sample-barcoded 5' primer and a J-beta primer mix. Each CDR3 protein is one row after TCRdb ran MiXCR on the 5' RACE reads. The sample includes approximately 800,000 distinct CDR3 sequences, about 59% seen only once; the top ten take 25% to 35%. The sequenced material came from blood. The source is a man aged 30 to 39 in good health.

The genes are TRBV7-2 and TRBJ2-5; D not resolved. Germline CDR1 SGHTA, CDR2 FQGNSA. V was trimmed by 6 bases and J by 7 bases, leaving 9 bases between them. The CDR3 sequence is 11 residues long. Here the CDR3 reads CASRQMGTQYF. The CDR3 region has the DNA TGTGCCAGCAGGCAGATGGGGACCCAGTACTTC. Supplemented by reference TRBV7-2 and TRBJ2-5, the full variable domain reads GAGVSQSPSNKVTEKGKDVELRCDPISGHTALYWYRQSLGQGLEFLIYFQGNSAPDKSGLPSDRFSAERTGGSVSTLTIQRTQQEDSAVYLCASRQMGTQYFGPGTRLLVL.

The rearrangement joins TRBV7-6 to TRBJ1-1, with a tentative D call TRBD1 (6 bases). Germline V gene data show CDR1 as SGHVS and CDR2 as FNYEAQ. This CDR3 comprises 13 residues. V was cut by 6 bases and J by 5 bases, with 13 bases left in between. CDR3 sequence: CASSGDGTTEAFF. CDR3 DNA sequence: TGTGCCAGCAGTGGAGACGGGACAACTGAAGCTTTCTTT.

This clonotype has only one observation. V gene TRBV27 combines with J gene TRBJ1-5; D gene uncertain. The germline CDR1 and CDR2 sequences are MNHEY and SMNVEV (reference sequence). Trimming removed 10 bases from V and 2 bases from J, with 18 bases in between. The CDR3 extends over 15 amino acids. The chain's CDR3 is CANSSGPKGNQPQHF. The CDR3 DNA reads TGTGCCAATTCTTCCGGACCCAAGGGCAATCAGCCCCAGCATTTT.

This clonotype was seen only once. The chain employs TRBV28 and TRBJ1-5; D remains ambiguous. V lost 3 bases, J lost 10 bases, and 7 bases lay in between. Germline CDR1 and CDR2: MDHEN and SYDVKM. The length of the CDR3 is 11 residues. This chain's CDR3 is CASSFRLPQHF. DNA of the CDR3: TGTGCCAGCAGTTTCCGGCTACCCCAGCATTTT.

The chain couples TRBV20-1 to TRBJ2-1; 8 nucleotides match TRBD1. Germline lookup yields CDR1 DFQATT and CDR2 SNEGSKA (reference sequence). Trimming at V came to 6 bases and at J to 7 bases, leaving 8 bases not matched to a gene. The CDR3 runs 13 residues. CDR3 sequence (DNA): TGCAGTGCGGTGGACAGGGACGCGAATGAGCAGTTCTTC. It is translated as CSAVDRDANEQFF.

This clonotype was seen only a few times. The V call is TRBV27, the J call TRBJ2-7; D uncertain. CDR3 size: 14 residues. V dropped 1 base and J dropped 1 base, with 8 bases sitting between them. Germline V lookup: CDR1 MNHEY, CDR2 SMNVEV (reference sequence). CDR3 residues: CASSLLSRSYEQYF. The CDR3 bases are TGTGCCAGCAGTTTATTATCCAGATCCTACGAGCAGTACTTC.

The gene calls are TRBV7-4 and TRBJ1-4; D is unclear. This CDR3 is 13 amino acids long. CDR1 and CDR2 (germline): SGHVT, SQSDAQ. V dropped 10 bases and J dropped 6 bases, with 15 bases sitting between them. CDR3 amino acids: CATLGGSYEKLFF. As DNA, the CDR3 is TGTGCCACTCTGGGAGGGTCTTATGAAAAACTGTTTTTT.

This clonotype was detected only a few times. The gene calls are TRBV2 and TRBJ2-1; possibly TRBD1 or TRBD2 for D (6 bases each). The germline gives CDR1 SNHLY, CDR2 FYNNEI. V was pared by 7 bases and J by 9 bases, with 19 bases between. The CDR3 length is 14 residues. The CDR3 nucleotides are TGTGCCAGCACTGTACGGAGGGGGAGCGGTGAGCAGTTCTTC. This translates into CASTVRRGSGEQFF.

This rearrangement joins TRBV2 to TRBJ1-1; weak D call: TRBD1 (5 bases). Germline CDR1 SNHLY, CDR2 FYNNEI. The CDR3 is 16 amino acids. The ends were cut back, 5 bases at V and 0 bases at J, with 16 bases in the middle. DNA for the CDR3: TGTGCCAGCAGTATAACAGGAGCCCTAATGAACACTGAAGCTTTCTTT. This gives the protein CASSITGALMNTEAFF.

This clonotype has just a few counts. This chain joins TRBV4-3 and TRBJ2-3; 7 nucleotides agree with TRBD1. V lost 2 bases to trimming and J lost 6 bases; unmatched junction nucleotides: 11. This CDR3 contains 16 residues. In germline, CDR1 is LGHNA, CDR2 YSLEER. CDR3 in amino acids: CASSQPQRQGTDTQYF. The CDR3 DNA reads as TGCGCCAGCAGCCAACCTCAGAGACAGGGAACGGATACGCAGTATTTT.

The rearrangement links TRBV7-2 to TRBJ1-6; a weak D match, TRBD1 (6 bases). V was cut by 5 bases and J by 5 bases, with 13 bases left in between. The V gene's germline CDR1 is SGHTA and CDR2 FQGNSA. The length of the CDR3 is 15 residues. The CDR3 DNA sequence: TGTGCCAGCAGCGCACGGACAGCCGATAATTCACCCCTCCACTTT. Translating it yields CASSARTADNSPLHF.

Details on this clonotype: Possible read error: a much larger clone is one base away. This chain uses TRBV4-3 with TRBJ2-1; D remains unclear. The germline gives CDR1 LGHNA, CDR2 YSLEER. The CDR3 spans 15 residues. V lost 4 bases, J lost 10 bases, and 20 bases lay in between. The CDR3 sequence: CASSPSDSLVKEQFF. In DNA form, the CDR3 reads TGCGCCAGCAGCCCATCTGACTCCCTAGTTAAGGAGCAGTTCTTC.

This clonotype was observed a single time. The chain couples TRBV7-3 to TRBJ2-7, with a weak D call TRBD2 (7 bases). Trimming pared 4 bases from V and 3 bases from J, leaving 13 bases between. The CDR3 has 14 residues. The V gene's germline CDR1 is SGHTA and CDR2 FQGTGA. CDR3 coding DNA: TGTGCCAGCAGCTCCCTGGGAGGGGGCTACGAGCAGTACTTC. It specifies CASSSLGGGYEQYF.

The chain combines TRBV7-2 with TRBJ2-7; possible D gene TRBD1, 6 bases. Trimming removed 7 bases at V and 3 bases at J, with 13 bases between. The germline gives CDR1 SGHTA, CDR2 FQGNSA. This CDR3 region has 13 residues. The CDR3 reads CASIKEDSYEQYF. For the CDR3, the DNA is TGTGCCAGCATCAAGGAGGACAGCTACGAGCAGTACTTC.